This entry features one TCR beta chain sequence. The antigen is unknown. J was trimmed by 2 bases and V by 1 base; bases with no gene match: 2. The CDR3 has 14 residues. In germline, CDR1 is MNHNY, CDR2 SVGAGI (reference sequence). Assay: immunoSEQ multiplex PCR; the TCRdb copy retains only in-frame clones and omits some. The sample shows 45,000 or so clones, approximately 80% of them seen only once. These data originate in a study of T cells in localized non-small cell lung cancer. Study-level findings and limits: As only one tumor region underwent sequencing, heterogeneity remains possible. Out of the top 100 tumor clones, a median about 50 were seen in adjacent lung.

Sequencing used peripheral blood mononuclear cells, obtained before any cancer treatment. This chain uses TRBV6-6 with TRBJ2-7, with 7 bases matching TRBD1. This TCR derives from a man between 40 and 69 years old with stage III lung adenocarcinoma. Here the CDR3 DNA reads TGTGCCAGCAGTTACTGGCAGGGGGCCTACGAGCAGTACTTC. Its protein is CASSYWQGAYEQYF.